Only one count was recorded for the clone carrying this T cell receptor beta chain. What it binds is not known. Germline values: CDR1 SGHAT, CDR2 FQNNGV. The CDR3 is 15 amino acids. Deletions cut 2 bases from V and 1 base from J, with 8 bases between. TCRdb's table, derived via immunoSEQ multiplex PCR, lists solely in-frame clones and lacks some. Counted here are 300,000 to 350,000 clones, about nine tenths occurring once; the ten biggest clones make up around 6.6%. Treatment of the sample: roughly 19 received Ad26.COV2.S at low or high dose, single or two shots; several received placebo; per-sample allocation not given. The samples were gathered on day 63 after the first injection of vaccine or placebo. Vaccine was an Ad26 vector expressing Wuhan-strain SARS-CoV-2 spike. The sample belongs to a study of Ad26.COV2.S vaccination and SARS-CoV-2 variants. Study-level points and caveats: Across vaccine and placebo recipients, the breadth of non-spike TCRs was similar. Breadth, reportedly substantial, characterized the spike-specific CD8+ and CD4+ T cell responses after vaccination.

The chain links TRBV11-2 to TRBJ2-2; D remains ambiguous. Material: peripheral blood, obtained in a trial of Ad26.COV2.S vaccine versus placebo. The clonotype originates from a person aged 18-65 years who received the Ad26.COV2.S COVID-19 vaccine or a placebo. CDR3 nucleotides: TGTGCCAGCAGCTTAATGGCAGGGAACACCGGGGAGCTGTTTTTT. It is translated as CASSLMAGNTGELFF.